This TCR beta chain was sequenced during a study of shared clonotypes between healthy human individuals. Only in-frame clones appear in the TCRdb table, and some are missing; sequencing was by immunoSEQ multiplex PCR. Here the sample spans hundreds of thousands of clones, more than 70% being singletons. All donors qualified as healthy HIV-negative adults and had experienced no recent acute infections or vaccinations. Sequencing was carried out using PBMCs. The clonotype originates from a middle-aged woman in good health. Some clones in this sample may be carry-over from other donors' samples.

The CDR3 nucleotides are TGTGCCAGCAGAGCGGGACTAGCGGGAGGGGGTAACTACGAGCAGTACTTC. This translates into CASRAGLAGGGNYEQYF. The rearrangement links TRBV2 to TRBJ2-7, with 16 bases lining up with TRBD2. Germline CDR1 reads SNHLY; CDR2 reads FYNNEI. Trimming cost V 6 bases and J 3 bases; bases outside gene matches: 8. The CDR3 covers 17 residues.